This T cell receptor beta chain was sequenced in a study of shared T cell receptors in the human thymus. The germline gives CDR1 WNHNN, CDR2 SYGVQD (reference sequence). The V and J ends lost 2 bases and 3 bases, in that order; junction bases with no gene match: 6. The CDR3 runs 16 residues. TCRdb's table, derived via immunoSEQ multiplex PCR, lists solely in-frame clones and lacks some. The sample contains 450,000 to 650,000 clones, 75% to 85% of which appear only once. These data were also filed under a second study, of human thymus T cells. As that report states: Among the donors, all were healthy Finnish infants having corrective surgery for congenital heart defects. Obtained as resections during corrective heart surgery, the thymus tissue was then studied.

The sequence derives from a boy in the first two years of life with a congenital heart defect. Specimen: thymocytes. The rearrangement joins TRBV10-1 to TRBJ2-1, with 8 bases that match TRBD2. This CDR3 reads CASSETLREVYNEQFF. In DNA, the CDR3 is TGCGCCAGCAGTGAGACATTGCGGGAGGTCTACAATGAGCAGTTCTTC.